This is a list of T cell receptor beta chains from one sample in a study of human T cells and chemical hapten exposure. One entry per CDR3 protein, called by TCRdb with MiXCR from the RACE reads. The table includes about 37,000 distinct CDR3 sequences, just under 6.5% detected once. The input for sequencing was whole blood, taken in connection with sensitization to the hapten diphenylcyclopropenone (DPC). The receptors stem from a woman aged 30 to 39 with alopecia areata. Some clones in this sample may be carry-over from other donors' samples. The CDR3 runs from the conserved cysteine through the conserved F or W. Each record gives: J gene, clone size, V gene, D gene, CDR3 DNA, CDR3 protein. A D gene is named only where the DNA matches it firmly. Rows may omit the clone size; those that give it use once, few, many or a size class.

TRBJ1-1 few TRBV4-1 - TGCGCCAGCAGCCCTGGTCGGACTGAAGCTTTCTTT CASSPGRTEAFF
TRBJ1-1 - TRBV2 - TGTGCCAGCAGCCCCACCACAGTGAACACTGAAGCTTTCTTT CASSPTTVNTEAFF
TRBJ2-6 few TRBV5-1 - TGCGCCAGCAGCTTGGATCCTTCTGGGGCCAACGTCCTGACTTTC CASSLDPSGANVLTF
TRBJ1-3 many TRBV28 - TGTGCCAGCAGTTCCCGGACTCCTGGAAACACCATATATTTT CASSSRTPGNTIYF
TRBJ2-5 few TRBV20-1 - TGCAGTGCTAGAGAGGGGGTACAAGAGACCCAGTACTTC CSAREGVQETQYF
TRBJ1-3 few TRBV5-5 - TGTGCCAGCAGCTCCGGGACCTCCAACGGAAACACCATATATTTT CASSSGTSNGNTIYF
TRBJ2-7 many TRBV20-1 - TGCAGTGCCAGCTTGCGGGACAGTGAGTACTTC CSASLRDSEYF
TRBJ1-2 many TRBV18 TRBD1 TGTGCCAGCTCACGCCCTCAGGACAGGACTAACTATGGCTACACCTTC CASSRPQDRTNYGYTF
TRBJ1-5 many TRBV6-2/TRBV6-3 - TGTGCCATCTCCGTGGGCAATCAGCCCCAGCATTTT CAISVGNQPQHF
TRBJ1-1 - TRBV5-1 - TGCGCCAGCAGCTTGGCGTTATCTCCGGGGGTCACTGAAGCTTTCTTT CASSLALSPGVTEAFF
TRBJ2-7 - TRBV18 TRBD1 TGTGCCAGCTCCCGGGACAGGGCCATCCACGAGCAGTACTTC CASSRDRAIHEQYF
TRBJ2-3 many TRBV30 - TGTGCCTGGAGTGTACCTGGATGGGGCACAGATACGCAGTATTTT CAWSVPGWGTDTQYF
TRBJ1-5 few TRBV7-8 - TGTGCCAGCAGCTTAGCGTACAGTCCAGATAGCAATCAGCCCCAGCATTTT CASSLAYSPDSNQPQHF
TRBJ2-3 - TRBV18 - TGTGCCAGCTCACAGCAGGGTGGAGATACGCAGTATTTT CASSQQGGDTQYF
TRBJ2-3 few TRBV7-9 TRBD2 TGTGCCAGCAGCGGAAAGACTAGCGGGGGGGAAACCACAGATACGCAGTATTTT CASSGKTSGGETTDTQYF
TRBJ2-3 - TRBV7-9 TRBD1 TGTGCCAGCAGCTCCCGGGACAGACGTTTAGATACGCAGTATTTT CASSSRDRRLDTQYF
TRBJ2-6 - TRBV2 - TGTGCCAGCATTCCGGGAACTGGGGCCAACGTCCTGACTTTC CASIPGTGANVLTF
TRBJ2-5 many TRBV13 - TGTGCCAGCAGCTTAGAAAGAGAGTACCAAGAGACCCAGTACTTC CASSLEREYQETQYF
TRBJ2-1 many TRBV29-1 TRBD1 TGCAGCGTTGAATCTAGGGGACAGGCACTTTTTGAGCAGTTCTTC CSVESRGQALFEQFF
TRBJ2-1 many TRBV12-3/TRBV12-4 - TGTGCCAGCAGTTTACTTGGTTGGTCCTACAATGAGCAGTTCTTC CASSLLGWSYNEQFF
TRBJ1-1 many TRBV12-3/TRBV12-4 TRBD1 TGTGCCAGCAGTTTAAACAGGGGACCGGGCACTGAAGCTTTCTTT CASSLNRGPGTEAFF
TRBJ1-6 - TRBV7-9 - TGTGCCAGCAGCTTAACCGGGCTGGACAATTCACCCCTCCACTTT CASSLTGLDNSPLHF
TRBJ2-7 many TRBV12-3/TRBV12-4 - TGTGCCAGCAGTTTGGGGGCTACTTACGAGCAGTACTTC CASSLGATYEQYF
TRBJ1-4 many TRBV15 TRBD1 TGTGCCACCAGCAAAAGGGGGACAGGGGGCAACGAAAAACTGTTTTTT CATSKRGTGGNEKLFF
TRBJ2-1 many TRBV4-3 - TGCGCCAGCAGCCAAGAAGCCGGGAACTACAATGAGCAGTTCTTC CASSQEAGNYNEQFF
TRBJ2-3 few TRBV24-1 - TGTGCCACCAGTGATTTAGCAGGGTTTGATACGCAGTATTTT CATSDLAGFDTQYF
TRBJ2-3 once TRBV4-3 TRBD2 TGCGCCAGCAGCCACCTGACTAGCGGGGGTCCGTTGGGTACGCAGTATTTT CASSHLTSGGPLGTQYF
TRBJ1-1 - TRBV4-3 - TGCGCCAGCAGCCAAGATTCCGGGTGGGCGAACACTGAAGCTTTCTTT CASSQDSGWANTEAFF
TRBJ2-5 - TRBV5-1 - TGCGCCAGCAGCCGGGGTACAGAGGGGACCCAGTACTTC CASSRGTEGTQYF
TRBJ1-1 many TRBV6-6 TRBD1 TGTGCCAGCAGTTTGAGGACAGGGGGCGCGGACACTGAAGCTTTCTTT CASSLRTGGADTEAFF
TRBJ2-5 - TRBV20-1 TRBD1 TGCAGTGCTAGAGACCTTGGGACAGACCAAGAGACCCAGTACTTC CSARDLGTDQETQYF
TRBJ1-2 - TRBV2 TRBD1 TGTGCCAGCAGTGAATCACCGGACAGGCCATATGGCTACACCTTC CASSESPDRPYGYTF
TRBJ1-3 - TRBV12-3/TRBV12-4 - TGTGCCAGCAGGAAAGCCGGTGGGGGCTCCGGAAACACCATATATTTT CASRKAGGGSGNTIYF
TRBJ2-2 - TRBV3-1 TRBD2 TGTGCCAGCAGCCTTACTCTAGCGGCGAACACCGGGGAGCTGTTTTTT CASSLTLAANTGELFF
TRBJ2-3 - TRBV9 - TGTGCCAGCAGCGCCTCAGCGGGTAGCACAGATACGCAGTATTTT CASSASAGSTDTQYF
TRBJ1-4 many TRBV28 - TGTGCCAGCAGTCCGTCAGGGAAGATGGGTGAAAAACTGTTTTTT CASSPSGKMGEKLFF
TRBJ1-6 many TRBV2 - TGTGCCAGCAGCCAGGCCAGGGCTGCCTATAATTCACCCCTCCACTTT CASSQARAAYNSPLHF